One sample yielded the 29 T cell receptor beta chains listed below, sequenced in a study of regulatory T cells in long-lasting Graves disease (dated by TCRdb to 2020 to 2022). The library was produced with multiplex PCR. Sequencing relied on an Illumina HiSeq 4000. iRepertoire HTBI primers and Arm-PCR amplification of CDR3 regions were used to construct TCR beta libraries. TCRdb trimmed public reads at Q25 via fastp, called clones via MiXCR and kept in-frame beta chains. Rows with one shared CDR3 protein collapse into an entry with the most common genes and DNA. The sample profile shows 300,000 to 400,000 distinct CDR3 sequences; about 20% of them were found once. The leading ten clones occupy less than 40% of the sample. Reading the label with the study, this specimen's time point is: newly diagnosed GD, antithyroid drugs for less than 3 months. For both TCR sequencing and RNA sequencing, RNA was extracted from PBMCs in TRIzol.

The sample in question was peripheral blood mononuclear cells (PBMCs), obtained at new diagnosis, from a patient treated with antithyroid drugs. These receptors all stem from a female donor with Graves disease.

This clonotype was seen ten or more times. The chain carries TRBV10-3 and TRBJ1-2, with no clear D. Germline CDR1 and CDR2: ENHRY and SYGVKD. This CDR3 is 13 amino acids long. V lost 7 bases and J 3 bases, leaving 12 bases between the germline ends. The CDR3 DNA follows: TGTGCCATCAAGAAGAGCGGGCACTATGGCTACACCTTC. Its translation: CAIKKSGHYGYTF.

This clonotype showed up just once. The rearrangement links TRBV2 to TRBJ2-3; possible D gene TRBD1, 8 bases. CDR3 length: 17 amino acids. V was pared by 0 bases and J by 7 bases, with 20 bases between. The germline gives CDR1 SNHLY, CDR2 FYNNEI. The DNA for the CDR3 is TGTGCCAGCAGTGAAGCCCGAGGACAGGGAGGGCCACATACGCAGTATTTT. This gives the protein CASSEARGQGGPHTQYF.

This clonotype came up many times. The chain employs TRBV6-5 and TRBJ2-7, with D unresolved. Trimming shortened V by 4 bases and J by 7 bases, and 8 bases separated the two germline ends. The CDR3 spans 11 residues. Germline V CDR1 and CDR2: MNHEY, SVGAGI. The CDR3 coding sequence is TGTGCCAGCAGTTTTGATGGAGAGCAGTACTTC. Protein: CASSFDGEQYF.

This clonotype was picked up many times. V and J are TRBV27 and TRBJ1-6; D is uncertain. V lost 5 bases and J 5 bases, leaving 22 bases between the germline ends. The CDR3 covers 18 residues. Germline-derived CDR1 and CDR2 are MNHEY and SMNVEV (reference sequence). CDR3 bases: TGTGCCAGCAGTCTCCACGGGGTATCCGGATTAAATAATTCACCCCTCCACTTT. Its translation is CASSLHGVSGLNNSPLHF.

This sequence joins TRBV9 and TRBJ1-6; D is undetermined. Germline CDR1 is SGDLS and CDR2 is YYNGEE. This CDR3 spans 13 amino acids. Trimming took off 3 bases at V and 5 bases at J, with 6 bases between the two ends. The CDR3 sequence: CASSATDNSPLHF. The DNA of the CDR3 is TGTGCCAGCAGCGCAACAGATAATTCACCCCTCCACTTT.

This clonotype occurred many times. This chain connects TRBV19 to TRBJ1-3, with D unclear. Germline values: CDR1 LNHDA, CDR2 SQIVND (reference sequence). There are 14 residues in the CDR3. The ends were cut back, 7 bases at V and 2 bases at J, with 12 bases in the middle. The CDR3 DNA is TGTGCCAGTACCGTAGGGCTTACTGGAAACACCATATATTTT. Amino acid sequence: CASTVGLTGNTIYF.

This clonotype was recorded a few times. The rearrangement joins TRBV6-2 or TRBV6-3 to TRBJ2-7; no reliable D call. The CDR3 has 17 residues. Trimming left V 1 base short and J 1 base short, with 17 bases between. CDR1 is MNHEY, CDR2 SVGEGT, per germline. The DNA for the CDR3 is TGTGCCAGCAGTTACTATCCGGGTCTTACTAATTCCTACGAGCAGTACTTC. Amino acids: CASSYYPGLTNSYEQYF.

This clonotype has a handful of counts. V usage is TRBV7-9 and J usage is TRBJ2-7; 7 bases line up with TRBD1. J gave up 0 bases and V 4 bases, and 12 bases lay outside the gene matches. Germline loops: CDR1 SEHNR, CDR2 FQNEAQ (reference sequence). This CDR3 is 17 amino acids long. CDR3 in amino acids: CASSSTITGVPSYEQYF. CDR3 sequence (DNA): TGTGCCAGCAGCTCAACGATAACAGGGGTACCCTCCTACGAGCAGTACTTC.

The CDR3 is CASSQALAGDNEQFF. CDR3 bases: TGTGCCAGCAGCCAGGCACTAGCGGGAGATAATGAGCAGTTCTTC. The V and J genes are TRBV5-4 and TRBJ2-1; TRBD2 matches 11 bases. Germline-derived CDR1 and CDR2 are SGHNT and YYREEE (reference sequence). Germline trimming cut 4 bases from V and 7 bases from J; bases unmatched to any gene: 7. The CDR3 is 15 residues long.

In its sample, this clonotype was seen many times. This CDR3 reads CASSLGGGHTEAFF. CDR3 coding DNA: TGTGCCAGCAGTTTAGGGGGCGGTCACACTGAAGCTTTCTTT. The genes are TRBV12-3 or TRBV12-4 and TRBJ1-1; a weak D match, TRBD1 (5 bases). The V end lost 1 base, the J end lost 3 bases, and 9 bases lay between the germline ends. This CDR3 contains 14 residues.

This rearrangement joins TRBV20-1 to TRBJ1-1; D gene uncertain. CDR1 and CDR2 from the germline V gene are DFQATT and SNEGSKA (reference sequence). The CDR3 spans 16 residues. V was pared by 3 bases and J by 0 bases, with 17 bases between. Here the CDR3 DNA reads TGCAGTGCTAGGGGGAGGGAGCCGCAAATGAACACTGAAGCTTTCTTT. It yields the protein CSARGREPQMNTEAFF.

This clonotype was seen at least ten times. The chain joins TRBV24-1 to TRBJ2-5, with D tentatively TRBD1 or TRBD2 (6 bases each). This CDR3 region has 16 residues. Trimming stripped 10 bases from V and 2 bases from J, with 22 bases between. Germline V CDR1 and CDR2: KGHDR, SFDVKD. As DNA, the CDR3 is TGTGCCACTTCTGGGAACTTGAGGGGGGCGCAAGAGACCCAGTACTTC. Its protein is CATSGNLRGAQETQYF.

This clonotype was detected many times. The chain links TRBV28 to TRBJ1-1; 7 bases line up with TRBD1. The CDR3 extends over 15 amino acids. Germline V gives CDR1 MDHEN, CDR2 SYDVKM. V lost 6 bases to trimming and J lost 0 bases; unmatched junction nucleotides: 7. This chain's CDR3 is CASRAGTVMNTEAFF. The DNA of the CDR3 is TGTGCCAGCAGGGCCGGGACAGTGATGAACACTGAAGCTTTCTTT.

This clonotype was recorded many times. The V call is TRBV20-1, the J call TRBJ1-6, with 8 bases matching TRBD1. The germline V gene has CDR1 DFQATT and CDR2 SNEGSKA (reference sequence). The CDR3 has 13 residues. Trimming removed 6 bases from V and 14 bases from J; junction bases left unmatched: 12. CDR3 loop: CSAAGQEESALHF. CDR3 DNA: TGCAGTGCCGCGGGACAGGAGGAATCAGCCCTCCACTTT.

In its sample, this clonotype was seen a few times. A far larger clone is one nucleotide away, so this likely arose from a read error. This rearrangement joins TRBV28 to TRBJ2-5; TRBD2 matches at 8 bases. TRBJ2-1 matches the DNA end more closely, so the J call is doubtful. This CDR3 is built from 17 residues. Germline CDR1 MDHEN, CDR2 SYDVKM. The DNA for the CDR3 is TGTGCCAGCGGCCGTTCAGCGGGAGAGACCATTCACAATAAGCAGTTCTTC. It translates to CASGRSAGETIHNKQFF.

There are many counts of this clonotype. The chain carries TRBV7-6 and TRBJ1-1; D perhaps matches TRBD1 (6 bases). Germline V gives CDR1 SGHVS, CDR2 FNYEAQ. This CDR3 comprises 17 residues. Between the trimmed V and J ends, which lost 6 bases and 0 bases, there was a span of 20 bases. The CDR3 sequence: CASSPGGRDGLNTEAFF. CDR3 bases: TGTGCCAGCAGTCCCGGGGGGCGGGACGGATTGAACACTGAAGCTTTCTTT.

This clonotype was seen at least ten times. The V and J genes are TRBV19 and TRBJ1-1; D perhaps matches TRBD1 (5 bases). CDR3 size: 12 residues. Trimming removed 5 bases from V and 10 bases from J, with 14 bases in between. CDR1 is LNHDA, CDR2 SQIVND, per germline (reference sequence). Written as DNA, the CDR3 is TGTGCCAGTAGTGCCCGGGCGACAGCAGCTTTCTTT. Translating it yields CASSARATAAFF. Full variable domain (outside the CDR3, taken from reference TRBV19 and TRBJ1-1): DGGITQSPKYLFRKEGQNVTLSCEQNLNHDAMYWYRQDPGQGLRLIYYSQIVNDFQKGDIAEGYSVSREKKESFPLTVTSAQKNPTAFYLCASSARATAAFFGQGTRLTVV.

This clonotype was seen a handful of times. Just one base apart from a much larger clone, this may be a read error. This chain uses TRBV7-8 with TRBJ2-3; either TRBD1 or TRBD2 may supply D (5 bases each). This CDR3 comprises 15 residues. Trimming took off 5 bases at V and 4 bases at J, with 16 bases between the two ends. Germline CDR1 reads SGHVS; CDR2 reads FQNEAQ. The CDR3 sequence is CASSPLGAGADTQYF. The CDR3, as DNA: TGTGCCAGCAGCCCCCTCGGGGCGGGCGCAGATACGCAGTATTTT.

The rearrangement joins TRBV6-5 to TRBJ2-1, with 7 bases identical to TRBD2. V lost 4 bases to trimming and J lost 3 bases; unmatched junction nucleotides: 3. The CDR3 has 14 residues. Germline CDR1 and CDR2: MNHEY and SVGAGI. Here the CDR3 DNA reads TGTGCCAGCAGTTCCGGGACTATCTACAATGAGCAGTTCTTC. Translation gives CASSSGTIYNEQFF.

The chain's CDR3 is CATSATGGNSPLHF. In DNA form, the CDR3 reads TGTGCCACCAGTGCGACAGGGGGTAATTCACCCCTCCACTTT. The rearrangement joins TRBV24-1 to TRBJ1-6, with 9 bases lining up with TRBD1. The junction had 1 base not matched to a gene; V was cut back by 5 bases and J by 6 bases. The CDR3 sequence is 14 residues long. Germline assignment: CDR1 KGHDR and CDR2 SFDVKD.

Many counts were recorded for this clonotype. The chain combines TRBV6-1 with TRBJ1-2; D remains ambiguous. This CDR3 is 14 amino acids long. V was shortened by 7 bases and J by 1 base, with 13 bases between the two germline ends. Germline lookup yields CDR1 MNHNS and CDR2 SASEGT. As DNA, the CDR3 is TGTGCCAGCAAGGCGACGGCCGATAACTATGGCTACACCTTC. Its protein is CASKATADNYGYTF.

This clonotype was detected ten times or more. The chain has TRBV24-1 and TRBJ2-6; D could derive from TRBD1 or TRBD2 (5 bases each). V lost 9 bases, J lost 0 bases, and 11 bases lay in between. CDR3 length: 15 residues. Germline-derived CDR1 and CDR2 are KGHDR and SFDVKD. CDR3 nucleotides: TGTGCCACCCGGGGACGGGACTCTGGGGCCAACGTCCTGACTTTC. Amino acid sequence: CATRGRDSGANVLTF.

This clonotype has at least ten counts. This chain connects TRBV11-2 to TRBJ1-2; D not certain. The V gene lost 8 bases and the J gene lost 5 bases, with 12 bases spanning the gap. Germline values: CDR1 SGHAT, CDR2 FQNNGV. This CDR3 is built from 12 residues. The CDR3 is CASVPLGYGYTF. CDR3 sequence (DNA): TGTGCCAGCGTCCCCCTAGGATATGGCTACACCTTC.

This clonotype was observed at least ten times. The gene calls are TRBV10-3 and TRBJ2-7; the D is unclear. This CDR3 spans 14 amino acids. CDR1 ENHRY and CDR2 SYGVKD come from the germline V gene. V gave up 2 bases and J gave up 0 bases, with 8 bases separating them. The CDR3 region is CAISESKGSYEQYF. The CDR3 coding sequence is TGTGCCATCAGTGAGAGCAAGGGCTCCTACGAGCAGTACTTC.

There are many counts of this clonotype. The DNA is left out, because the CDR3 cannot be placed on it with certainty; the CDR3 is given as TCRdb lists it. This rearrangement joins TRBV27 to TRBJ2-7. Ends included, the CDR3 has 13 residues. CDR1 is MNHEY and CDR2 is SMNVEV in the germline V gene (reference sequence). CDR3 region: CASSFGSGYEQYF.

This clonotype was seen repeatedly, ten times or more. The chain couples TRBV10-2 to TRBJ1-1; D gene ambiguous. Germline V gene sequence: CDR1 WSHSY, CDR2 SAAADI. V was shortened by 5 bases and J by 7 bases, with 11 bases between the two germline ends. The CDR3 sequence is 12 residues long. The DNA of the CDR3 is TGCGCCAGCAGTTCCACCAGCCTTGAAGCTTTCTTT. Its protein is CASSSTSLEAFF.

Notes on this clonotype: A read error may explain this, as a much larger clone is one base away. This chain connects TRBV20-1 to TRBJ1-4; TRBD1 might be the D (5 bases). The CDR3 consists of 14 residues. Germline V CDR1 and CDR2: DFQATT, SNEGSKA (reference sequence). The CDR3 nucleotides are TGCAGTGCTAGAGCTCCCTCGGGGGGGGAAATACTGTTTTTT. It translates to CSARAPSGGEILFF.

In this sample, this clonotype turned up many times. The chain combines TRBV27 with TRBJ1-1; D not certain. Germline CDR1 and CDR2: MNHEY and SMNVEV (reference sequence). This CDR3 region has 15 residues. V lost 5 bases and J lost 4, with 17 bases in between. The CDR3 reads CASSARDMVVTEAFF. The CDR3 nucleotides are TGTGCCAGCAGTGCCCGGGATATGGTAGTCACTGAAGCTTTCTTT.

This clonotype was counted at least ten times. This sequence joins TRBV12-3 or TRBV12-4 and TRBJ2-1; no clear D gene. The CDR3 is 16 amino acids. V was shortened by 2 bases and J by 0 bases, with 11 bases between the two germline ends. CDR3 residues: CASSLTGSTSYNEQFF. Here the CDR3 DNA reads TGTGCCAGCAGTTTAACGGGTAGCACCTCCTACAATGAGCAGTTCTTC.